This T cell receptor beta chain derives from a study of blood T cell repertoires in COVID-19. Turning to the study itself: COVID-19 samples collected from the United States, Italy and Spain covered acute and convalescent phases. PBMCs, B-cell-depleted T cells, or T cells provided the cDNA or gDNA that made up the material.

As originally analysed: Quantification of nucleated cells was approximated via reference gene primer amplification. The table came from immunoSEQ multiplex PCR; TCRdb's copy has only in-frame clones and leaves some out. The D gene and trimming were derived from the DNA, and the V and J assignments and clone size from that table. The table lists approximately 150,000 clones, about four fifths of them singletons. The V and J ends lost 1 base and 5 bases, in that order; junction bases with no gene match: 10. The germline CDR1 and CDR2 sequences are LGHDT and YNNKEL (reference sequence). The CDR3 runs to 17 residues.

The sequence came from a man in his sixties with active or convalescent COVID-19. Sequencing was carried out using peripheral blood. V and J are TRBV3-1 (or the pseudogene TRBV3-2) and TRBJ2-5, with TRBD2 identical over 10 bases. As DNA, the CDR3 is TGTGCCAGCAGCCAAGTTTCTAGCGGGGGCCCGGGGGAGACCCAGTACTTC. This codes for CASSQVSSGGPGETQYF.